This entry is about one T cell receptor beta chain. The repertoire was sequenced with immunoSEQ multiplex PCR; TCRdb's copy has only in-frame clones and lacks some. In the table there are some 120,000 clones, around 90% of which are singletons. The sample belongs to a study of T cell responses to AZD1222 COVID-19 vaccine. In germline, CDR1 is MNHEY, CDR2 SVGAGI. Trimming removed 0 bases at V and 1 base at J, with 6 bases between. The CDR3 has 14 amino acids. This clonotype was obtained from an adult in good health. The source was peripheral blood, collected on day 0 of AZD1222 vaccination. This chain links TRBV6-5 with TRBJ1-1; D is unresolved. This CDR3 is CASSYSWENTEAFF. In nucleotides, the CDR3 is TGTGCCAGCAGTTACTCGTGGGAGAACACTGAAGCTTTCTTT.